The rows below give T cell receptor beta chains drawn from one sample of a study of T cells in narcolepsy. The method was immunoSEQ multiplex PCR; TCRdb's version includes in-frame clones alone and lacks a portion of them. The sample includes tens of thousands of clones, around four fifths of them seen just once. The sample taken for sequencing was memory (CD45RA-) CD4+ T cells from blood. These receptor sequences come from a human donor in good health. CDR3s leave out the opening cysteine and the closing phenylalanine or tryptophan. Rows give clone size only sometimes, using once, few, many, or a class for an expanded clone.

J | V | size | CDR3
TRBJ2-4 | TRBV5-1 | - | ASNLPTDQY
TRBJ1-5 | TRBV2 | few | AGGMDRGQPQH
TRBJ1-5 | TRBV5-1 | - | ASSLWGDPRGSGNQPQH
TRBJ2-1 | TRBV7-2 | - | ASSLKSLHNEQF
TRBJ2-7 | TRBV11-2 | - | ASSLAGLNKREQY
TRBJ1-4 | TRBV28 | - | ASSFLVREKLF
TRBJ1-5 | TRBV4-2 | - | ASSQERVSNQPQH
TRBJ1-2 | TRBV18 | once | ASSARDRGDYGYT
TRBJ1-4 | TRBV4-3 | medium-sized | ASSRRDGSGGTTEKLF
TRBJ2-7 | TRBV7-2 | - | ASSLVGGYEQY
TRBJ1-1 | TRBV27 | - | ASSLYPGSGDAEAF
TRBJ2-3 | TRBV4-3 | - | ASSRAPGTDTQY
TRBJ1-1 | TRBV19 | - | ASSPIRLSMNTEAF
TRBJ2-5 | TRBV7-2 | - | ASSFGIQETQY
TRBJ1-3 | TRBV6-1 | - | ASSDQVPLSGNTIY
TRBJ2-1 | TRBV19 | once | ASSMLLGSGTGQF
TRBJ1-2 | TRBV15 | - | ATSSAPGTLYGYT
TRBJ2-2 | TRBV29-1 | - | SVGGASGELF
TRBJ1-2 | TRBV5-4 | - | ASRLEPGTDSNYGYT
TRBJ1-1 | TRBV20-1 | once | SARGTHEAF
TRBJ2-1 | TRBV2 | few | ASSQRERSEQF
TRBJ1-1 | TRBV5-1 | few | ASSLVLNTEAF
TRBJ1-1 | TRBV2 | - | ASKTGQGEAF
TRBJ1-2 | TRBV4-2 | - | ASSQTGQGYT
TRBJ2-2 | TRBV5-4 | - | ASSLPSGRAGELF
TRBJ2-3 | TRBV28 | - | ASNGLAGTDTQY
TRBJ2-5 | TRBV5-4 | - | ASSPGSLQETQY
TRBJ2-3 | TRBV27 | once | ASSFDTSRTSATDTQY
TRBJ2-3 | TRBV7-2 | - | ASSETSWRTDTQY
TRBJ2-2 | TRBV19 | - | ASTQALNTGELF
TRBJ1-3 | TRBV10-3 | - | AIMTQGNTIY